The 16 T cell receptor beta chains reported below all come from one sample, sequenced in a study of blood T cell repertoires in COVID-19 (TCRdb year 2020). The protocol used for the library was the immunoSEQ multiplex PCR assay. This is the immuneACCESS table as TCRdb keeps it, with only in-frame sequences that have V and J called. A part of the clones is gone; compared with another copy, unresolved V genes explain less than half, and the rest is unexplained. The sample table contains under 500,000 clones; only one count was recorded for roughly nine tenths of them. The ten most abundant clones make up about 1.1% of the sample. The sequencing input was PBMCs or T cells enriched from blood (not recorded which). Source of these receptors: a man between 25 and 39 years old who had recovered from COVID-19.

Concerning this clone: Additional DNA sequences in this sample encode the identical CDR3. The V gene is TRBV7-9, the J gene TRBJ2-5, with TRBD1 identical over 8 bases. CDR3 length: 14 amino acids. V shed 5 bases, J shed 4 bases, and the junction held 6 bases outside the gene matches. Germline V gene sequence: CDR1 SEHNR, CDR2 FQNEAQ (reference sequence). CDR3 DNA: TGTGCCAGCAGCGCTACAGGGGGAGGAGAGACCCAGTACTTC. It yields the protein CASSATGGGETQYF. The variable domain in full, completed from reference TRBV7-9 and TRBJ2-5, reads DTGVSQNPRHKITKRGQNVTFRCDPISEHNRLYWYRQTLGQGPEFLTYFQNEAQLEKSRLLSDRFSAERPKGSFSTLEIQRTEQGDSAMYLCASSATGGGETQYFGPGTRLLVL.

In this sample, this clone turned up a few times. The chain couples TRBV24-1 to TRBJ1-5; TRBD1 matches at 7 bases. Germline assignment: CDR1 KGHDR and CDR2 SFDVKD. J lost 4 bases, V lost 9 bases, and 5 bases had no gene match. The CDR3 consists of 13 residues. CDR3 coding DNA: TGTGCCACCCAGGGACAGCTAAATCAGCCCCAGCATTTT. The encoded protein is CATQGQLNQPQHF.

This chain joins TRBV7-2 and TRBJ1-2; the D is unclear. Germline V gene data show CDR1 as SGHTA and CDR2 as FQGNSA. Trimming removed 6 bases from V and 5 bases from J, with 13 bases in between. The CDR3 consists of 13 residues. CDR3 DNA sequence: TGTGCCAGCAGTCAATTTGGCACGTATGGCTACACCTTC. As protein: CASSQFGTYGYTF.

The gene calls are TRBV29-1 and TRBJ1-1; a possible D gene is TRBD1 (5 bases). With 2 bases removed from V and 1 base from J, the gap between germline ends came to 8 bases. The CDR3 runs to 13 residues. The germline gives CDR1 SQVTM, CDR2 ANQGSEA. Here the CDR3 reads CSVEPQGNTEAFF. The CDR3 bases are TGCAGCGTTGAACCCCAGGGGAACACTGAAGCTTTCTTT.

This rearrangement joins TRBV5-1 to TRBJ2-1; possibly TRBD2 for D (6 bases). Trimming removed 4 bases from V and 6 bases from J, with 17 bases in between. The length of the CDR3 is 15 residues. CDR1 and CDR2 from the germline V gene are SGHRS and YFSETQ. The CDR3 region has the DNA TGCGCCAGCAGCCTGCTAGCGAGTGCTGGCAATGAGCAGTTCTTC. Amino acid sequence: CASSLLASAGNEQFF.

V usage is TRBV19 and J usage is TRBJ1-1; TRBD1 aligns across 8 bases. Germline V lookup: CDR1 LNHDA, CDR2 SQIVND (reference sequence). The CDR3 has 14 amino acids. V shed 5 bases, J shed 7 bases, and the junction held 9 bases outside the gene matches. CDR3 residues: CASSLRTGSFEAFF. For the CDR3, the DNA is TGTGCCAGTAGTCTCCGGACAGGGTCTTTTGAAGCTTTCTTT.

The chain carries TRBV28 and TRBJ2-3; 7 nucleotides agree with TRBD1. The CDR3 spans 16 residues. Germline V CDR1 and CDR2: MDHEN, SYDVKM. Unmatched junction bases numbered 11, after V lost 4 bases and J lost 4 bases. The DNA for the CDR3 is TGTGCCAGCAGTTCCCCAGGGTCTGGACAGGCAGATACGCAGTATTTT. This encodes CASSSPGSGQADTQYF.

The chain combines TRBV13 with TRBJ1-3; D is ambiguous. The length of the CDR3 is 16 residues. Trimming removed 5 bases from V and 1 base from J, with 15 bases in between. In germline, CDR1 is PRHDT, CDR2 FYEKMQ (reference sequence). This CDR3 reads CASSPTRSVSGNTIYF. The CDR3, as DNA: TGTGCCAGCAGCCCGACAAGGTCCGTGTCTGGAAACACCATATATTTT.

The chain links TRBV9 to TRBJ2-1; a weak D match, TRBD2 (6 bases). The V gene's germline CDR1 is SGDLS and CDR2 YYNGEE. Between the trimmed V and J ends, which lost 0 bases and 5 bases, there was a span of 9 bases. The CDR3 contains 14 residues. CDR3 coding DNA: TGTGCCAGCAGCGTAGTAGCGGCCAACAATGAGCAGTTCTTC. It specifies CASSVVAANNEQFF.

The chain links TRBV7-9 to TRBJ2-2, with 7 bases matching TRBD2. V dropped 5 bases and J dropped 10; count of bases not matched to a gene: 10. Germline assignment: CDR1 SEHNR and CDR2 FQNEAQ (reference sequence). CDR3 length: 14 amino acids. The CDR3 DNA is TGTGCCAGCAGCCTCAGCGGGGTCCCAATGGAGCTGTTTTTT. Its translation is CASSLSGVPMELFF.

The rearrangement links TRBV27 to TRBJ1-2; 12 nucleotides agree with TRBD1. The CDR3 spans 16 residues. Per germline, CDR1 MNHEY and CDR2 SMNVEV (reference sequence). The junction had 6 bases not matched to a gene; V was cut back by 3 bases and J by 4 bases. CDR3 coding DNA: TGTGCCAGCAGTTTGTCGGGGACAGGGGGCACCTATGGCTACACCTTC. This encodes CASSLSGTGGTYGYTF.

This sequence joins TRBV19 and TRBJ1-1, with 7 bases that match TRBD1. This CDR3 contains 13 residues. Germline loops: CDR1 LNHDA, CDR2 SQIVND (reference sequence). V shed 5 bases, J shed 6 bases, and the junction held 6 bases outside the gene matches. The CDR3 coding sequence is TGTGCCAGTAGTCCGACAGGGACCGCTGAAGCTTTCTTT. It is translated as CASSPTGTAEAFF.

The chain carries TRBV3-1 (or the pseudogene TRBV3-2) and TRBJ2-2, with TRBD2 identical over 12 bases. The CDR3 spans 15 residues. CDR1 LGHDT and CDR2 YNNKEL come from the germline V gene (reference sequence). V dropped 3 bases and J dropped 4; count of bases not matched to a gene: 0. CDR3 residues: CASSQTSGSTGELFF. The CDR3 bases are TGTGCCAGCAGCCAGACTAGCGGGAGCACCGGGGAGCTGTTTTTT.

The chain combines TRBV2 with TRBJ2-5; 7 bases fit TRBD2. CDR1 is SNHLY and CDR2 is FYNNEI in the germline V gene. The CDR3 length is 13 residues. The V and J ends lost 7 bases and 2 bases, in that order; junction bases with no gene match: 4. The chain's CDR3 is CASMGGAQETQYF. CDR3 sequence (DNA): TGTGCCAGCATGGGAGGGGCTCAAGAGACCCAGTACTTC.

This clone occurred once. The gene calls are TRBV6-4 and TRBJ1-2; 7 positions agree with TRBD1. The CDR3 is 14 amino acids. Looked up from germline, CDR1 is MRHNA and CDR2 is SNTAGT. J gave up 4 bases and V 0 bases, and 2 bases lay outside the gene matches. The CDR3 DNA sequence: TGTGCCAGCAGTGACTCAGGGACAGCCTATGGCTACACCTTC. It specifies CASSDSGTAYGYTF.

This clone showed up just once. The chain couples TRBV10-3 to TRBJ2-2; 7 bases agree with TRBD1. The ends lost 10 bases at V and 4 bases at J; junction bases unmatched: 12. From germline, CDR1 is ENHRY and CDR2 SYGVKD. The CDR3 totals 15 residues. In nucleotides, the CDR3 is TGTGCCACCCCGAGGGGGACAGAGGCCACCGGGGAGCTGTTTTTT. It yields the protein CATPRGTEATGELFF.